The sequence of this T cell receptor (beta chain) was determined in a study of blood T cell repertoires in COVID-19. CDR3 length: 14 amino acids. CDR1 and CDR2 from the germline V gene are DFQATT and SNEGSKA (reference sequence). V was clipped by 3 bases and J by 7 bases, with 16 bases between them. Sequenced by immunoSEQ multiplex PCR; TCRdb stores in-frame clones only, minus some. The sample shows around 84,000 clones, around 87% of them seen only once. The clonotype comes from an elderly man with active or convalescent COVID-19. Specimen: peripheral blood. The rearrangement joins TRBV20-1 to TRBJ2-1, with D possibly matching TRBD2 (6 bases). DNA of the CDR3: TGCAGTGCTAGTCTGGGGGGTTTTGAAAATGAGCAGTTCTTC. This codes for CSASLGGFENEQFF.